This T cell receptor (beta chain) was recorded in a study of T cell responses to AZD1222 COVID-19 vaccine. Sequencing used immunoSEQ multiplex PCR; TCRdb keeps in-frame clones, though not all of them. This sample carries around 160,000 clones, around 93% of them seen once, and the ten largest clones take about 2.1%. The V end was cut by 6 bases, the J end by 1 base, with 9 bases between. The length of the CDR3 is 13 residues. Germline loops: CDR1 MNHEY, CDR2 SVGAGI. Comments on this clone: Antigen unknown.

Study-wide results and caveats: Clonal diversity was possibly underestimated, and the donors were mostly white British, with more females. Among AZD1222 vaccinees, only 6 or 7 were seropositive at baseline. The reported proportion of spike-specific TCRs targeting unmutated variant regions was nearly half.

The TCR comes from an adult in good health. The sequenced sample was peripheral blood, obtained on day 0 of AZD1222 vaccination. The rearrangement joins TRBV6-5 to TRBJ1-1, with D uncertain. CDR3 DNA sequence: TGTGCCAGCAGCTTACGGCCGAACACTGAAGCTTTCTTT. Its translation is CASSLRPNTEAFF.